One sample yielded the 11 T cell receptor beta chains listed below, sequenced in a study of PD-L1 blockade in urothelial cancer. Here immunoSEQ multiplex PCR was the method, and the copy in TCRdb shows in-frame clones only, minus some. The table shows more than 65,000 clones, with about 90% occurring only once. The specimen comprised PBMCs, sampled around atezolizumab (anti-PD-L1) treatment. Receptors originate from a woman aged 70 to 79 with urothelial cancer.

The rearrangement joins TRBV7-8 to TRBJ1-1; the D gene is possibly TRBD1 (6 bases). The CDR3 length is 14 residues. V was clipped by 3 bases and J by 1 base, with 9 bases between them. Germline V CDR1 and CDR2: SGHVS, FQNEAQ. The DNA of the CDR3 is TGTGCCAGCAGCTTCGACAGGTCGAACACTGAAGCTTTCTTT. Translation gives CASSFDRSNTEAFF.

V is TRBV4-1 and J is TRBJ2-7; 9 bases match TRBD1. This CDR3 has 14 amino acids. Germline loops: CDR1 MGHRA, CDR2 YSYEKL. V dropped 3 bases and J dropped 2; count of bases not matched to a gene: 2. CDR3 protein: CASSQTGGPYEQYF. CDR3 bases: TGCGCCAGCAGCCAGACAGGGGGTCCCTACGAGCAGTACTTC.

The chain links TRBV2 to TRBJ2-7; no clear D gene. This CDR3 region has 12 residues. Germline V gives CDR1 SNHLY, CDR2 FYNNEI. V was pared by 4 bases and J by 3 bases, with 7 bases between. CDR3 bases: TGTGCCAGCAGTGGTCTAGACTACGAGCAGTACTTC. It encodes CASSGLDYEQYF.

The rearrangement joins TRBV9 to TRBJ2-5; a possible D gene is TRBD1 (6 bases). The V gene's germline CDR1 is SGDLS and CDR2 YYNGEE. This CDR3 is 14 amino acids long. V was shortened by 4 bases and J by 5 bases, with 15 bases between the two germline ends. Here the CDR3 reads CASSRTGSLETQYF. The DNA of the CDR3 is TGTGCCAGCAGCAGAACAGGGAGTCTGGAGACCCAGTACTTC.

CDR3: CASSPPGFYTQYF. CDR3 nucleotide sequence: TGTGCCAGCAGCCCGCCGGGGTTTTATACGCAGTATTTT. The V gene is TRBV13, the J gene TRBJ2-3; possible D gene TRBD2, 5 bases. Trimming pared 5 bases from V and 7 bases from J, leaving 13 bases between. Germline V gene data show CDR1 as PRHDT and CDR2 as FYEKMQ (reference sequence). The CDR3 runs 13 residues.

The chain joins TRBV6-1 to TRBJ2-3; tentative D call: TRBD1 (6 bases). Trimming cost V 5 bases and J 6 bases, with 18 bases left between them. The CDR3 is 15 amino acids. Germline V gene lookup returns CDR1 MNHNS and CDR2 SASEGT. The CDR3 coding sequence is TGTGCCAGCAGTCGGTCTAGCCAGGGGTGGGATACGCAGTATTTT. Translated: CASSRSSQGWDTQYF.

The V gene is TRBV9, the J gene TRBJ2-5; 9 bases are a match to TRBD2. In germline, CDR1 is SGDLS, CDR2 YYNGEE. Unmatched junction bases numbered 5, after V lost 0 bases and J lost 2 bases. The CDR3 sequence is 16 residues long. DNA for the CDR3: TGTGCCAGCAGCGTAGGAGGTCTAGCGGGACAAGAGACCCAGTACTTC. Protein product: CASSVGGLAGQETQYF.

The CDR3 DNA follows: TGTGCCAGCAGCCCCCCCAATAGCGGGTCAGGCGGGGAGCTGTTTTTT. Encoded protein: CASSPPNSGSGGELFF. V is TRBV7-8 and J is TRBJ2-2; the match to TRBD2 covers 7 bases. This CDR3 spans 16 amino acids. CDR1 is SGHVS and CDR2 is FQNEAQ in the germline V gene. The trim removed 5 bases at V and 7 bases at J, leaving 13 bases unmatched.

This chain joins TRBV9 and TRBJ2-1; D remains ambiguous. Trimming cost V 1 base and J 5 bases, with 13 bases left between them. Germline V CDR1 and CDR2: SGDLS, YYNGEE. This CDR3 has 15 residues. For the CDR3, the DNA is TGTGCCAGCAGCGTATCCGGGTGGGTCGACAATGAGCAGTTCTTC. Protein sequence: CASSVSGWVDNEQFF.

This chain joins TRBV14 and TRBJ2-1; D not certain. The V end lost 0 bases, the J end lost 10 bases, and 10 bases lay between the germline ends. There are 13 residues in the CDR3. Germline CDR1 is SGHDN and CDR2 is FVKESK. The CDR3 here is CASSQDTVNEQFF. The DNA for the CDR3 is TGTGCCAGCAGCCAAGATACGGTCAACGAGCAGTTCTTC.

The CDR3: CASSQNSDRGGNYEQYF. The CDR3 DNA is TGTGCCAGCTCACAGAACTCGGACAGGGGAGGAAATTACGAGCAGTACTTC. V is TRBV18 and J is TRBJ2-7, with 9 bases aligning to TRBD1. Trimming took 4 bases from V and 4 from J; bases not matched to a gene: 14. This CDR3 region has 17 residues. The germline V gene encodes CDR1 KGHSH and CDR2 LQKENI.